This TCR beta chain was observed in a study of blood T cell repertoires in COVID-19 (dated by TCRdb to about 2020). Concerning the study at large: Collaborator samples came from the United States, Italy and Spain and covered acute and convalescent phases of COVID-19. The prospective study material was composed of cDNA or gDNA derived from T cells, B-cell-depleted T cells, or PBMCs. Deeply sampled blood TCRbeta repertoires from subjects exposed to, actively infected with, or recovered from COVID-19 were included in the dataset. A freely available public database, intended as a resource for researchers studying the immune response to SARS-CoV-2, is where the repertoires were released. The samples were drawn from the first 160 participants of the ongoing ImmuneRACE study and from some 1,300 subjects provided by 6 global collaborators. A de-identified subject ID, COVID-19 status, age in years and sex were almost always included in the sample metadata. Where available, HLA class I and class II types were obtained from metadata supplied by the sample provider rather than from assay-based typing. On the study overall, not on this receptor specifically: Clinical and demographic metadata were provided uncurated, with the amount varying by source and participant.

About this clone: What this receptor recognizes is not known. Nothing much larger sits one base from this clone, and base qualities are not available.

TCRbeta CDR3 regions were amplified from genomic DNA by means of the immunoSEQ Assay, a bias-controlled multiplex PCR. Per the original workflow: The number of nucleated cells in each sample was estimated from the amplification of reference gene primers within the assay. To quantify the absolute abundance of each unique TCRbeta CDR3 rearrangement, sequence reads were collapsed and filtered. For each sample, productive Simpson clonality was calculated by taking the square root of Simpson's diversity index across productive rearrangements. TCRdb obtained this table from immuneACCESS and retained in-frame rearrangements with V and J assigned. These tables miss some clones; where compared with another copy, unresolved V genes account for less than half of the shortfall, and the remainder is unexplained. V, J and clone size are taken as reported in that table, and D and trimming were inferred from the DNA itself. Counted in this sample were 91,000 or so clones; 85% to 90% of them appeared once. The biggest ten clones account for approximately 13% of the sample.

Collaborating institutions collected whole blood in K2EDTA tubes following their own protocols. Collaborator samples were shipped for TCRbeta analysis as frozen whole blood, isolated PBMCs, or DNA extracted from either sample type. The CDR3 runs 15 amino acids, cysteine and phenylalanine included. CDR3 DNA only is kept here, 45 bases in frame from base 1. Trimming at the junction amounts to 3 bases on V and 0 bases on J, and the germline ends lie 11 bases apart. The germline V gene encodes CDR1 MNHNS and CDR2 SASEGT. The sample taken for sequencing was peripheral blood. The chain is assembled from TRBV6-1 and TRBJ1-2; D gene: possibly TRBD1, on 5 matching bases. The receptor's source is a woman aged 60-75 years in a cohort sampled during active or convalescent COVID-19. The bases read TGTGCCAGCAGTGAGACACAGACAGCTAACTATGGCTACACCTTC. Its protein product is CASSETQTANYGYTF.